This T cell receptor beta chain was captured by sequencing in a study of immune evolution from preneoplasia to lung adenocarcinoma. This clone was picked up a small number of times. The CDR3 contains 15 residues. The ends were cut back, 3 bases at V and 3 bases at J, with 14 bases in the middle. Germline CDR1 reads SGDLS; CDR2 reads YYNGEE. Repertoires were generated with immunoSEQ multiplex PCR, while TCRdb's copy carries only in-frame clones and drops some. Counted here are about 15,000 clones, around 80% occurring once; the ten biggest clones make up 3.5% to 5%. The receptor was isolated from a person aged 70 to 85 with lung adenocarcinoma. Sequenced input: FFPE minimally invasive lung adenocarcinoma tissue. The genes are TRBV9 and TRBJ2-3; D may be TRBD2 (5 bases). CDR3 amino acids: CASSAEGLETDTQYF. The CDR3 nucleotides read TGTGCCAGCAGCGCCGAGGGTTTAGAGACAGATACGCAGTATTTT.